The clone carrying this TCR beta chain was detected a few times. Antigen: not known. This CDR3 has 16 residues. Germline V gene lookup returns CDR1 LGHDT and CDR2 YNNKEL (reference sequence). The V end lost 2 bases, the J end lost 2 bases, and 12 bases lay between the germline ends. The data originate from a study of T cells after yellow fever vaccination. From the 5' RACE reads, TCRdb called clonotypes with MiXCR, one entry per CDR3 protein. The sample shows around 340,000 distinct CDR3 sequences, 8.7% of them seen only once. Study-wide findings and caveats: A large majority of primary-vaccination clones showed up again after the booster (approximately 95% CD4, around 88% CD8).

This rearrangement joins TRBV3-1 to TRBJ2-2; D remains ambiguous. The clonotype comes from a man aged 18 to 29 who received the YFV17D yellow fever vaccine. This material consisted of PBMCs, taken on the day of the first yellow fever vaccination. The CDR3 DNA follows: TGTGCCAGCAGCCAACAGAAGCCCAGAAACACCGGGGAGCTGTTTTTT. Encoded protein: CASSQQKPRNTGELFF.